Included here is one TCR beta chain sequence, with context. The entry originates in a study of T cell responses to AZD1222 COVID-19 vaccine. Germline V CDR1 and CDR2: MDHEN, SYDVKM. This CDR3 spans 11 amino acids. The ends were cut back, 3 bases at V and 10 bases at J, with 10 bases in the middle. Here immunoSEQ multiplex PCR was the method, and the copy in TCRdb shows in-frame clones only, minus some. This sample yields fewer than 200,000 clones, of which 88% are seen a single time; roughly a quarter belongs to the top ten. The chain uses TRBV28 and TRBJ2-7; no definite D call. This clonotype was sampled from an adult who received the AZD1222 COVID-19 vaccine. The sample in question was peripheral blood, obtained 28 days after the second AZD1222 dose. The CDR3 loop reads CASSFSASQYF. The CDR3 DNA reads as TGTGCCAGCAGTTTTTCGGCGTCTCAGTACTTC. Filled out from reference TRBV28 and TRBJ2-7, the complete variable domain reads DVKVTQSSRYLVKRTGEKVFLECVQDMDHENMFWYRQDPGLGLRLIYFSYDVKMKEKGDIPEGYSVSREKKERFSLILESASTNQTSMYLCASSFSASQYFGPGTRLTVT.